The entry below describes one TCR beta chain. Amplification targeted TCR beta CDR3 regions from RNA transcripts. The study used the HTBI primer set for a first-round RT-PCR of the TCR CDR3. TCRdb fed the multiplex PCR reads into MiXCR, producing one record per CDR3 protein. The sample has more than 600,000 distinct CDR3 sequences; 16% are singletons. This specimen belongs to a study of T cells in Graves' hyperthyroidism and ophthalmopathy. The V end lost 5 bases, the J end lost 5 bases, and 30 bases lay between the germline ends. Per germline, CDR1 SEHNR and CDR2 FQNEAQ (reference sequence). The CDR3 is made up of 19 amino acids.

Sequences were obtained from blood. The chain uses TRBV7-9 and TRBJ1-2; tentatively, D is TRBD1 (6 bases). The sequence was obtained from a man aged 18 to 30 with Graves' hyperthyroidism. The CDR3 loop is CASSRKVRDKHRGAYGYTF. The DNA for the CDR3 is TGTGCCAGCAGCCGGAAAGTCCGGGACAAGCATCGAGGGGCATATGGCTACACCTTC.